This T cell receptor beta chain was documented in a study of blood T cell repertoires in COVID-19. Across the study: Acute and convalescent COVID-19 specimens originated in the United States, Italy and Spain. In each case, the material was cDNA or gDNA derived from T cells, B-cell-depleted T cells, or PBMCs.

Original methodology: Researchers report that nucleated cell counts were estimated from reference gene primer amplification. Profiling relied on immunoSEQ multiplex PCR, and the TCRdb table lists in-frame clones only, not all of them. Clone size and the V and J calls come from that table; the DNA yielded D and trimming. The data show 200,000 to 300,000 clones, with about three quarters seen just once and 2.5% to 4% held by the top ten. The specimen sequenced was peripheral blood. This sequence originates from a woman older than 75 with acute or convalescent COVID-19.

The CDR3 sequence: CASSRMGTANYGYTF. The CDR3 nucleotides read TGTGCCAGCAGCCGGATGGGGACTGCCAACTATGGCTACACCTTC. This sequence joins TRBV3-1 (or the pseudogene TRBV3-2) and TRBJ1-2; possible D gene TRBD1, 5 bases. The V gene lost 4 bases and the J gene lost 2 bases, with 14 bases spanning the gap. The CDR3 runs 15 residues. Germline V gene sequence: CDR1 LGHDT, CDR2 YNNKEL (reference sequence).